The source of this TCR beta chain is a study of cytomegalovirus exposure and HLA in healthy donors. In the PCR, 60 Vbeta and 13 Jbeta primers were used. The table came from immunoSEQ multiplex PCR; TCRdb's copy has only in-frame clones and leaves some out. Altogether 150,000 or so clones are present, approximately 81% being singletons, with the ten largest covering 2% to 2.5%. The CDR3 has 14 amino acids. The receptor was derived from a woman younger than 35 in good health and CMV-seronegative. Sequencing used PBMCs. The chain links TRBV21-1 to TRBJ2-5; TRBD1 is the table's D call and was not checked against the DNA. TRBV21-1 is designated a pseudogene. The CDR3 coding sequence is TGTGCCAGCAGCAAAATGGACAGGGGAGAGACCCAGTACTTC. This translates into CASSKMDRGETQYF.